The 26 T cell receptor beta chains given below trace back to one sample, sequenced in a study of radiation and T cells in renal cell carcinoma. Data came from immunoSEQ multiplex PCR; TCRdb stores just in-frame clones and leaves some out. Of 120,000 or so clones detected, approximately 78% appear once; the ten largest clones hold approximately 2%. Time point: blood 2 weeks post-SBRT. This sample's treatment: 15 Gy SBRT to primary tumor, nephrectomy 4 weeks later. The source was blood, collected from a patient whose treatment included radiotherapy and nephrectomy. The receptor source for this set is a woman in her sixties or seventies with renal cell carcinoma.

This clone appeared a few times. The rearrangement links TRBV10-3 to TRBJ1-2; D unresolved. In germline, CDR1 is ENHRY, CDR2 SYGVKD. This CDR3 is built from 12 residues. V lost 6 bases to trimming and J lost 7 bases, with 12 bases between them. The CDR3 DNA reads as TGTGCCATCAGGGACCTTGAGGGTGGCTACACCTTC. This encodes CAIRDLEGGYTF.

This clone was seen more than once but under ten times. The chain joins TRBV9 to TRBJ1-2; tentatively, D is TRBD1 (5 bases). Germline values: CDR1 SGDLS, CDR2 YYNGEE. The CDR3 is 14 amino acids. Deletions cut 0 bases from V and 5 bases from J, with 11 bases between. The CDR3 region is CASSVVRDPYGYTF. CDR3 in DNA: TGTGCCAGCAGCGTAGTCAGGGATCCATATGGCTACACCTTC.

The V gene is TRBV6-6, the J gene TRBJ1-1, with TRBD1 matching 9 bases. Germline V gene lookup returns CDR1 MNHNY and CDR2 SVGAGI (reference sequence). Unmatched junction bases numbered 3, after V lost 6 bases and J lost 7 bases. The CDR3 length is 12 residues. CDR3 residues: CASSTGGGEAFF. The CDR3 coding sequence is TGTGCCAGCAGCACAGGGGGCGGTGAAGCTTTCTTT.

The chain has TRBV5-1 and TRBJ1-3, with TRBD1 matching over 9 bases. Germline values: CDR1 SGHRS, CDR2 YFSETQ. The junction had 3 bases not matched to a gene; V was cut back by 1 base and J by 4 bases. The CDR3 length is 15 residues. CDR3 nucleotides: TGCGCCAGCAGCTTGACAGGGGGCGAGGGAAACACCATATATTTT. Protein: CASSLTGGEGNTIYF.

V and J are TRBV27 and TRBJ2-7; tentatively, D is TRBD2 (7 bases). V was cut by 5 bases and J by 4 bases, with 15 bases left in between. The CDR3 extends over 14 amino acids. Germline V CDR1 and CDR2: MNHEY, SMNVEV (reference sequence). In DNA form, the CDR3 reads TGTGCCAGCAGTCGCCTGGGGGGGCTGTACGAGCAGTACTTC. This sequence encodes CASSRLGGLYEQYF.

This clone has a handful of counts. This chain's CDR3 is CASSEYRGDTEAFF. The CDR3 coding sequence is TGTGCCAGCAGTGAGTACAGGGGCGACACTGAAGCTTTCTTT. This chain connects TRBV2 to TRBJ1-1; TRBD1 matches 7 bases. Trimming cost V 3 bases and J 3 bases; bases outside gene matches: 4. Germline V CDR1 and CDR2: SNHLY, FYNNEI. There are 14 residues in the CDR3.

The CDR3 region is CASSQELSREAFF. CDR3 coding DNA: TGTGCCAGCAGCCAAGAACTCTCCCGGGAGGCTTTCTTT. The chain is built from TRBV4-2 and TRBJ1-1; D is unclear. CDR1 and CDR2 (germline): LGHNA, YNFKEQ. Trimming shortened V by 0 bases and J by 11 bases, and 13 bases separated the two germline ends. This CDR3 is 13 amino acids long.

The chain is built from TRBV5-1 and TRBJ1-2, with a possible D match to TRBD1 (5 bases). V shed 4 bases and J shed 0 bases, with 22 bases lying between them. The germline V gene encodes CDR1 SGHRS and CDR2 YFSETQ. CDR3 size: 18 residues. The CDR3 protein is CASSNIPGLSTANYGYTF. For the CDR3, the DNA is TGCGCCAGCAGCAACATCCCGGGACTCTCGACAGCTAACTATGGCTACACCTTC.

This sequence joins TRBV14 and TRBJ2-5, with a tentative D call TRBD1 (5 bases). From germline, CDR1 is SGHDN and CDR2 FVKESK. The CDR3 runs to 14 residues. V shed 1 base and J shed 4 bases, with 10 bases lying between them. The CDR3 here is CASSQGARGETQYF. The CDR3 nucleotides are TGTGCCAGCAGCCAAGGGGCTAGGGGAGAGACCCAGTACTTC.

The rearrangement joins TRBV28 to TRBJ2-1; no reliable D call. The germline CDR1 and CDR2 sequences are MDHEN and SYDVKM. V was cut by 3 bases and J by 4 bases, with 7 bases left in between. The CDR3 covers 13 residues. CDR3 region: CASSLGYYNEQFF. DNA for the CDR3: TGTGCCAGCAGTTTGGGGTATTACAATGAGCAGTTCTTC.

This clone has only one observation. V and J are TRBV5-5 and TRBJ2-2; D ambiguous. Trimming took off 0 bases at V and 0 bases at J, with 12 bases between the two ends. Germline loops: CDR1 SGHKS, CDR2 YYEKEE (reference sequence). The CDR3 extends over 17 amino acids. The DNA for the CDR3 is TGTGCCAGCAGCTTGGGCCCCCGGGTTCCGAACACCGGGGAGCTGTTTTTT. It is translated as CASSLGPRVPNTGELFF.

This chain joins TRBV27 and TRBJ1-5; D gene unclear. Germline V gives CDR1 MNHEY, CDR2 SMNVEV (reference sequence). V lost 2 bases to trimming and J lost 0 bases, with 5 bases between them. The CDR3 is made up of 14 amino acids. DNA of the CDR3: TGTGCCAGCAGTTTAGGATATAGCAATCAGCCCCAGCATTTT. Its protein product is CASSLGYSNQPQHF.

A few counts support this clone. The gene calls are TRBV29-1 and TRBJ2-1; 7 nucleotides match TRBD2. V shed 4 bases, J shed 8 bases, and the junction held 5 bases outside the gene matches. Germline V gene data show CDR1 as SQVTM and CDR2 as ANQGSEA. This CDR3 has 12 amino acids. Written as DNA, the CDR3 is TGCAGCGTTGGAAGCGGGGAGGATGAGCAGTTCTTC. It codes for CSVGSGEDEQFF.

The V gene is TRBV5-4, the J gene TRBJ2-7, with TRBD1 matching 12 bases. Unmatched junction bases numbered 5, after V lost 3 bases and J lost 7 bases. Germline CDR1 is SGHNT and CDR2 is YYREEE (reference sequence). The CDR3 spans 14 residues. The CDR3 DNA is TGTGCCAGCAGCTCCGGGACAGGGGGCTCTGAGCAGTACTTC. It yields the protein CASSSGTGGSEQYF. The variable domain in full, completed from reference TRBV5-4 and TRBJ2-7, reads ETGVTQSPTHLIKTRGQQVTLRCSSQSGHNTVSWYQQALGQGPQFIFQYYREEENGRGNFPPRFSGLQFPNYSSELNVNALELDDSALYLCASSSGTGGSEQYFGPGTRLTVT.

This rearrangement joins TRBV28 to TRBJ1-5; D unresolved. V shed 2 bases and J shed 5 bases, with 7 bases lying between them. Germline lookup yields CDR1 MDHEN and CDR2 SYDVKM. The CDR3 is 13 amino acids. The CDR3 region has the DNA TGTGCCAGCAGTTTAAGAAGGGATCAGCCCCAGCATTTT. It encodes CASSLRRDQPQHF.

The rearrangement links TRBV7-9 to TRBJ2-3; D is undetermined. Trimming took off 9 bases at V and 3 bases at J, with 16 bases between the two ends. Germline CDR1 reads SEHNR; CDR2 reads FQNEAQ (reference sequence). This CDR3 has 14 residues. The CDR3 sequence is CASSSPMGTDTQYF. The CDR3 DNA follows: TGTGCCAGTAGCAGCCCCATGGGTACAGATACGCAGTATTTT.

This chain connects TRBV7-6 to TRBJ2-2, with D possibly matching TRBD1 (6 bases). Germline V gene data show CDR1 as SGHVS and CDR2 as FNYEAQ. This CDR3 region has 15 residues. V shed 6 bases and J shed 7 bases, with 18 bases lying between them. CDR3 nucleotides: TGTGCCAGCAGTTCTACCACCTCAGGGGTCGGGGAGCTGTTTTTT. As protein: CASSSTTSGVGELFF.

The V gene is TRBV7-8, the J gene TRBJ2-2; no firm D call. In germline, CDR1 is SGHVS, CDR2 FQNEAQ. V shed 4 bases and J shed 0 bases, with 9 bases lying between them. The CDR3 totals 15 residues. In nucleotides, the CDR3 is TGTGCCAGCAGCTCTAGTATGCCGAACACCGGGGAGCTGTTTTTT. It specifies CASSSSMPNTGELFF.

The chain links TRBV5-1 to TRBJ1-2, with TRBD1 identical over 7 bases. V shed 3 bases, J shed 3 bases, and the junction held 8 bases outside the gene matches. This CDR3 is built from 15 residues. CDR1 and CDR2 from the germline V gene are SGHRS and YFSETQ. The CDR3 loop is CASSSDGTDYYGYTF. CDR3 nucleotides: TGCGCCAGCAGCTCGGATGGGACAGATTACTATGGCTACACCTTC.

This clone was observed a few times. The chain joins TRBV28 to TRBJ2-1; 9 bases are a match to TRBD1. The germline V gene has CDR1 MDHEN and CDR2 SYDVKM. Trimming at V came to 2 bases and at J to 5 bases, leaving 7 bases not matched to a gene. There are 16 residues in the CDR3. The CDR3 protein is CASSLVGTGTDNEQFF. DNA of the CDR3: TGTGCCAGCAGTTTAGTGGGGACAGGGACGGACAATGAGCAGTTCTTC.

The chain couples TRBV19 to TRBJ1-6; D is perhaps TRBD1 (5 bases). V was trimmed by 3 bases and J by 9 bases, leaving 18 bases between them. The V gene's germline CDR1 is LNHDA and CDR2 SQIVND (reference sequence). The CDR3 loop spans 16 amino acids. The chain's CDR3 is CASSIFGTLEISPLHF. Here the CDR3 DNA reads TGTGCCAGTAGTATTTTCGGGACCCTGGAGATTTCACCCCTCCACTTT.

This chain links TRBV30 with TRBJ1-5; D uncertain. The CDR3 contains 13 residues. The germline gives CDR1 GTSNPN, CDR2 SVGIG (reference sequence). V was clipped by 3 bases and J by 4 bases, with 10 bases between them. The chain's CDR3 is CAWSGSGNQPQHF. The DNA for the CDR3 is TGTGCCTGGAGCGGCTCGGGGAATCAGCCCCAGCATTTT.

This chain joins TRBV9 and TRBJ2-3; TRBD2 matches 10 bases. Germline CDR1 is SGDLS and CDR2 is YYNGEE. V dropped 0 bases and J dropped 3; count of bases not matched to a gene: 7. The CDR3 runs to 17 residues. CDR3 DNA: TGTGCCAGCAGCGTAGGGGCTAGCGGGAGTGGGACAGATACGCAGTATTTT. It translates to CASSVGASGSGTDTQYF.

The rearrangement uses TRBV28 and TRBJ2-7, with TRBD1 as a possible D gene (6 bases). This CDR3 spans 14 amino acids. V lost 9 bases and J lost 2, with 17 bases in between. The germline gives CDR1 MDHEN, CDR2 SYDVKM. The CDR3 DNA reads TGTGCCAGTACCGCCTCCCAGGGGCCCTACGAGCAGTACTTC. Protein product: CASTASQGPYEQYF.

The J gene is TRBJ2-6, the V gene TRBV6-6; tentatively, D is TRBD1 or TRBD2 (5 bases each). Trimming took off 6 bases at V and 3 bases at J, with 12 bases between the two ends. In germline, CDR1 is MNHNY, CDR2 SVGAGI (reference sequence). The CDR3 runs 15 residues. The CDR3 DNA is TGTGCCAGCAGCTTGACAGAGGGTGGGGCCAACGTCCTGACTTTC. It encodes CASSLTEGGANVLTF.

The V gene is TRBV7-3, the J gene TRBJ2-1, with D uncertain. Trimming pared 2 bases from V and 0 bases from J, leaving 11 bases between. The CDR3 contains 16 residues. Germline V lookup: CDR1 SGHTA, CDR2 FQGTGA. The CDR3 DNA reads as TGTGCCAGCAGCTTATTTGTACTGAGCTCCTACAATGAGCAGTTCTTC. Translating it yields CASSLFVLSSYNEQFF.